This TCR beta chain derives from a study of cytomegalovirus exposure and HLA in healthy donors. The CDR3 is 13 amino acids. Looked up from germline, CDR1 is SSHAT and CDR2 is FNYEAQ (reference sequence). Concerning this clone itself: A junction boundary mismatches the germline segment, possibly from a read error.

The PCR employed 60 Vbeta primers together with 13 Jbeta primers. TCRdb's table, derived via immunoSEQ multiplex PCR, lists solely in-frame clones and lacks some. The sample records approximately 200,000 clones, 75% to 90% being singletons. The rearrangement links TRBV7-7 to TRBJ2-1; 8 bases agree with TRBD1. Specimen: PBMCs. The receptor was isolated from a woman aged 45-65 years in good health and CMV-seropositive. Here the CDR3 DNA reads TGTGCTAGCAGCCGGGACAGGTTCCATGAGCAGTTCTTC. This gives the protein CASSRDRFHEQFF. Combining the CDR3 with reference TRBV7-7 and TRBJ2-1 gives the whole variable domain GAGVSQSPRYKVTKRGQDVTLRCDPISSHATLYWYQQALGQGPEFLTYFNYEAQPDKSGLPSDRFSAERPEGSISTLTIQRTEQRDSAMYRCASSRDRFHEQFFGPGTRLTVL.